This is a list of T cell receptor beta chains from one sample in a study of early stage breast cancer tumors. Sequencing was performed with immunoSEQ multiplex PCR; in TCRdb, only in-frame clones are kept and a portion is missing. The data hold some 48,000 clones, with approximately 80% observed a single time. Sequenced sample: blood. Receptors originate from a person in their fifties with breast cancer. Each CDR3 is given with its conserved first and last residue. Size is stated for part of the rows, as once, few or many counts, or as a class when the clone is expanded.

cdr3_aa j_call v_call clone_size
CASSPSQGPNYGYTF TRBJ1-2 TRBV18 few
CASSPTSAYNEQFF TRBJ2-1 TRBV18 few
CASSLQGSGNTIYF TRBJ1-3 TRBV7-8 .
CASSGQERTSRPAQYF TRBJ2-5 TRBV9 .
CASSILGSEKTQYF TRBJ2-5 TRBV19 few
CASSDSTTGRNEQFF TRBJ2-1 TRBV6-4 .
CSARRSYEQYF TRBJ2-7 TRBV20-1 .
CASGYSRQVTQPQHF TRBJ1-5 TRBV6-1 .
CASSQTTGFVGNTIYF TRBJ1-3 TRBV4-3 .
CASRPTGDVARAFF TRBJ1-1 TRBV2 .
CASRDPTGGQTQYF TRBJ2-5 TRBV2 medium-sized
CATSSIMTGWDNYGYTF TRBJ1-2 TRBV15 .
CASSLKGLGYTEAFF TRBJ1-1 TRBV7-2 .
CASSGGVGANVLTF TRBJ2-6 TRBV6-5 .
CASSRGQSPNEKLFF TRBJ1-4 TRBV6-6 .
CASQKGSSQPQHF TRBJ1-5 TRBV19 .
CASTEGIPYEQYF TRBJ2-7 TRBV6-1 once
CASSPAVSYEQYF TRBJ2-7 TRBV18 once
CASSSQGGRANVLTF TRBJ2-6 TRBV5-6 .
CASSYNGGPGETQYF TRBJ2-5 TRBV6-5 .
CASSLNQKGGLFYGYTF TRBJ1-2 TRBV5-1 .
CASSQEGPGYYSNTGELFF TRBJ2-2 TRBV4-2 .
CASSLAPGLGDNEQFF TRBJ2-1 TRBV7-9 .
CAIRPSGETYEQYF TRBJ2-7 TRBV10-3 .
CASSLGQGTYEQYF TRBJ2-7 TRBV7-2 .
CASSVGTTNTEAFF TRBJ1-1 TRBV19 few
CAWIQSSGNTIYF TRBJ1-3 TRBV30 .
CASSMRVGGLETQYF TRBJ2-5 TRBV19 .
CASSQGRANTEAFF TRBJ1-1 TRBV18 .